This TCR beta chain was identified in a study of shared clonotypes between healthy human individuals. Replicate PCRs run on sorted subsets employed around 200 ng DNA, roughly 30,000 T cell genomes. Sequencing was performed with immunoSEQ multiplex PCR; in TCRdb, only in-frame clones are kept and a portion is missing. Of roughly 1 million clones detected, about 80% appear once; the ten largest clones hold less than 1.5%. V lost 6 bases, J lost 4 bases, and 8 bases stayed unmatched. The CDR3 spans 14 residues. From germline, CDR1 is MDHEN and CDR2 SYDVKM. Caucasian adults residing in Nashville, Tennessee made up all the donors. Findings and limits, study-wide: Donors were few, which limited the genetic and exposure-history diversity represented.

Worth noting for this clone: Its antigen is unknown.

The genes are TRBV28 and TRBJ1-2; 7 bases align to TRBD1. The sample taken for sequencing was memory CD4+ T cells sorted from blood. The subset here: CD45RA-negative fraction. This sequence originates from a man aged 18 to 29 in good health. CDR3 amino acids: CASSIGQDLYGYTF. CDR3 in DNA: TGTGCCAGCAGCATAGGACAGGACCTCTATGGCTACACCTTC.